One sample yielded the 5 T cell receptor beta chains listed below, sequenced in a study of T-cell memory formation after mild COVID-19. Via MiXCR, TCRdb re-called the 5' RACE reads, giving one row per CDR3 protein. The sample lists roughly 200,000 distinct CDR3 sequences, over 9.5% occurring once. Input material: PBMCs or a T cell subset sorted from them (not recorded which). Receptors were obtained from a man aged 18 to 30 who had mild COVID-19 (a few samples of this study predate the infection). Cell type and time point are not known.

The chain uses TRBV20-1 and TRBJ2-5; TRBD1 aligns across 8 bases. CDR1 and CDR2 (germline): DFQATT, SNEGSKA (reference sequence). Germline trimming cut 6 bases from V and 5 bases from J; bases unmatched to any gene: 8. The CDR3 is 13 amino acids. This chain's CDR3 is CSAPGTGRETQYF. The CDR3 DNA reads as TGCAGTGCGCCGGGGACAGGACGGGAGACCCAGTACTTC.

This clonotype appeared a few times. The CDR3 coding sequence is TGCACCAGCAGTTCCCAGGCCCTTAGGGTGCAGTACGTC. Protein: CTSSSQALRVQYV. The V and J genes are TRBV27 and TRBJ2-7; D unclear. This CDR3 comprises 13 residues. Per the germline V gene, CDR1 is MNHEY and CDR2 is SMNVEV (reference sequence).

This clonotype showed up just a few times. The gene calls are TRBV6-6 and TRBJ1-1; no definite D call. Trimming cost V 2 bases and J 11 bases, with 12 bases left between them. CDR1 and CDR2 (germline): MNHNY, SVGAGI (reference sequence). The CDR3 spans 12 residues. The CDR3 DNA sequence: TGTGCCAGCAGTTACGGCGAGGGTCTGGCTTTCTTT. Its translation: CASSYGEGLAFF.

The chain carries TRBV14 and TRBJ2-7; D not resolved. Trimming left V 3 bases short and J 2 bases short, with 14 bases between. This CDR3 contains 15 residues. Germline assignment: CDR1 SGHDN and CDR2 FVKESK. CDR3 nucleotides: TGTGCCAGCAGCCAGGGTGTCGCCAATACCTACGAGCAGTACGTC. It specifies CASSQGVANTYEQYV.

V usage is TRBV7-2 and J usage is TRBJ2-7; D not resolved. The germline V gene encodes CDR1 SGHTA and CDR2 FQGNSA. The CDR3 is 15 amino acids. With 6 bases removed from V and 0 bases from J, the gap between germline ends came to 15 bases. CDR3 residues: CASRLSRSSSYEQYF. The CDR3 nucleotides read TGTGCCAGCAGGCTCTCTCGATCGAGCTCCTACGAGCAGTACTTC.